Sequencing of this T cell receptor (beta chain) was carried out in a study of T-cell reconstitution after alpha-beta-depleted transplantation in children. Unique molecular identifiers were incorporated into the prepared TCRbeta library. TCRdb reprocessed the PCR reads via MiXCR and lists one record per CDR3 protein. This table has roughly 500,000 distinct CDR3 sequences, over 25% appearing once. The CDR3 is made up of 17 amino acids. From germline, CDR1 is LNHNV and CDR2 YYDKDF (reference sequence). V trimming: 4 bases; J trimming: 4 bases; junction bases outside the gene matches: 14. The chain uses TRBV15 and TRBJ2-3; 7 bases are a match to TRBD2. This TCR came from a human donor who donated a stem cell graft to a child with aplastic anemia. Sequencing used PBMCs from the stem cell graft donor, obtained from the stem cell graft. The CDR3 nucleotides read TGTGCCACCAGCAAGTATCGGGGAGGGCTTGGCGCAGATACGCAGTATTTT. It specifies CATSKYRGGLGADTQYF.